The clone carrying this T cell receptor (beta chain) was counted at least ten times. The target antigen is unknown. CDR3 length: 14 amino acids. The V gene lost 1 base and the J gene lost 8 bases, with 12 bases spanning the gap. Germline V gene data show CDR1 as SGHKS and CDR2 as YYEKEE (reference sequence). The data originate from a study of metastatic and nonmetastatic thyroid tumors. Across the study: Peripheral blood and tumor or nodule samples from malignant and benign thyroid patients were compared.

Thyroid surgery was preceded by no treatment in any patient. In the study's own analysis: Building a distant-metastasis classifier for papillary thyroid cancer drew on CDR3 differences across clinicopathological groups. TCRdb re-called the PCR reads via MiXCR. For this entry, the V and J calls and clone size follow TCRdb and not the study's own pipeline. This repertoire shows roughly 16,000 clones, about 31% found once; its top ten account for about 10%. Study-wide results and caveats: According to reports, the diversity of TCR beta was significantly higher in malignant thyroid tumors than in benign nodules, and this held in both blood and tumor samples.

The specimen sequenced was blood. V is TRBV5-5 and J is TRBJ1-4; D may be TRBD1 (6 bases). The source of this sequence is a female donor with papillary thyroid cancer or a benign thyroid nodule (not recorded which). Some clones in this sample may be carry-over from other donors' samples. In DNA, the CDR3 is TGTGCCAGCAGCTTGCAGGGGCAGGAAGAAAAACTGTTTTTT. Encoded protein: CASSLQGQEEKLFF.